Sequencing of this T cell receptor (beta chain) was carried out in a study of beta chain features in type 1 diabetes. Expressed TCRB transcripts were sequenced because the entire RNA isolate underwent reverse transcription. Here immunoSEQ multiplex PCR was the method, and the copy in TCRdb shows in-frame clones only, minus some. Among around 500,000 clones, roughly 30% were seen once, and the ten largest hold about 0.06%. General observations from the study: A closer apparent resemblance between naive, central memory and Treg TCRB repertoires was seen in patients than in healthy donors. Shorter TCRB CDR3s, moderately but significantly so, were found in Type 1 diabetes patients in all four CD4+ subsets.

This CDR3 is built from 16 residues. With 4 bases clipped from V and 1 base from J, the junction kept 8 bases outside the gene matches. From germline, CDR1 is SGDLS and CDR2 YYNGEE. Concerning this clone itself: What it binds is unknown.

The clonotype was recovered from a man between 18 and 35 years old in good health. The sample consisted of naive CD4+ T cells from blood. This chain uses TRBV9 with TRBJ2-3, with 8 bases matching TRBD1. The chain's CDR3 is CASSTMDRAGTDTQYF. In DNA form, the CDR3 reads TGTGCCAGCAGCACCATGGACAGGGCCGGCACAGATACGCAGTATTTT.